One sample yielded the 25 T cell receptor beta chains listed below, sequenced in a study of human T cells and chemical hapten exposure. TCRdb reprocessed the RACE reads with MiXCR, giving one entry per CDR3 protein. The sample holds a few hundred thousand distinct CDR3 sequences, approximately 8.4% seen once. Time point denoted: pre-sensitization, week 0. Indicated treatment: therapeutic diphenylcyclopropenone sensitization with weekly scalp DPC. The specimen comprised whole blood, sampled in connection with sensitization to the hapten diphenylcyclopropenone (DPC). The receptors come from a woman aged 40 to 49 with alopecia areata. Some clones in this sample may be carry-over from other donors' samples.

In its sample, this clonotype was seen many times. This chain connects TRBV27 to TRBJ2-5; D is ambiguous. Between the trimmed V and J ends, which lost 5 bases and 0 bases, there was a span of 4 bases. In germline, CDR1 is MNHEY, CDR2 SMNVEV (reference sequence). This CDR3 spans 12 amino acids. The CDR3 spells CASSTDQETQYF. The DNA for the CDR3 is TGTGCCAGCAGTACCGACCAAGAGACCCAGTACTTC.

The genes are TRBV28 and TRBJ2-2; D may be TRBD1 or TRBD2 (5 bases each). The CDR3 consists of 14 residues. Germline assignment: CDR1 MDHEN and CDR2 SYDVKM. Deletions cut 6 bases from V and 4 bases from J, with 12 bases between. CDR3 coding DNA: TGTGCCAGCAGACGGGACCAAACCACCGGGGAGCTGTTTTTT. This codes for CASRRDQTTGELFF.

This sequence joins TRBV7-2 and TRBJ2-3, with 14 bases aligning to TRBD2. V dropped 1 base and J dropped 5; count of bases not matched to a gene: 20. CDR1 SGHTA and CDR2 FQGNSA come from the germline V gene. The CDR3 is 22 amino acids. The CDR3 reads CASSLGRGDKGLAGGRIDTQYF. The CDR3 DNA is TGTGCCAGCAGCTTAGGCCGTGGAGACAAAGGACTAGCGGGAGGCAGGATAGATACGCAGTATTTT.

This clonotype appeared many times. The V gene is TRBV4-3, the J gene TRBJ1-1; D uncertain. V was clipped by 0 bases and J by 6 bases, with 14 bases between them. CDR1 and CDR2 (germline): LGHNA, YSLEER. The length of the CDR3 is 15 residues. DNA for the CDR3: TGCGCCAGCAGCCAAGATCAGGCAGTCGAGGCTGAAGCTTTCTTT. It yields the protein CASSQDQAVEAEAFF.

This clonotype was found many times. The J gene is TRBJ2-3, the V gene TRBV7-8; D is perhaps TRBD2 (6 bases). Between the trimmed V and J ends, which lost 5 bases and 4 bases, there was a span of 22 bases. CDR3 length: 17 residues. Germline CDR1 reads SGHVS; CDR2 reads FQNEAQ. The CDR3 loop reads CASSPAGDGEIPDTQYF. As DNA, the CDR3 is TGTGCCAGCAGCCCAGCGGGTGATGGGGAGATTCCAGATACGCAGTATTTT.

This sequence joins TRBV5-1 and TRBJ2-5, with TRBD2 identical over 7 bases. The CDR3 length is 16 residues. The germline CDR1 and CDR2 sequences are SGHRS and YFSETQ. J gave up 5 bases and V 5 bases, and 15 bases lay outside the gene matches. The CDR3 nucleotides read TGCGCCAGCAGTAATCTACACGTAACTAGCGTCGAGACCCAGTACTTC. As protein: CASSNLHVTSVETQYF.

This chain joins TRBV6-2 or TRBV6-3 and TRBJ1-1; D might be TRBD1 (5 bases). Trimming cost V 5 bases and J 7 bases, with 17 bases left between them. Germline loops: CDR1 MNHEY, CDR2 SVGEGT. The CDR3 totals 14 residues. As DNA, the CDR3 is TGTGCCAGCAGTCAAGGGACCCCCTCCGGTGAAGCTTTCTTT. Translated: CASSQGTPSGEAFF.

There are many counts of this clonotype. The rearrangement joins TRBV5-4 to TRBJ2-1; D unclear. Trimming shortened V by 4 bases and J by 9 bases, and 14 bases separated the two germline ends. The germline V gene has CDR1 SGHNT and CDR2 YYREEE (reference sequence). This CDR3 is built from 13 residues. In DNA, the CDR3 is TGTGCCAGCAGCGGGCGGCAGATTGGTGAGCAGTTCTTC. It codes for CASSGRQIGEQFF. The whole variable domain, remainder taken from reference TRBV5-4 and TRBJ2-1, is ETGVTQSPTHLIKTRGQQVTLRCSSQSGHNTVSWYQQALGQGPQFIFQYYREEENGRGNFPPRFSGLQFPNYSSELNVNALELDDSALYLCASSGRQIGEQFFGPGTRLTVL.

The rearrangement uses TRBV5-1 and TRBJ1-1; D may be TRBD1 (5 bases). The CDR3 consists of 14 residues. The germline V and J ends were trimmed by 0 bases and 5 bases, with 11 bases remaining between them. Germline loops: CDR1 SGHRS, CDR2 YFSETQ. In DNA form, the CDR3 reads TGCGCCAGCAGCTTGGAAGGGGCCGGGACTGAAGCTTTCTTT. Translation: CASSLEGAGTEAFF.

The chain uses TRBV20-1 and TRBJ2-1; maybe TRBD2 (5 bases). The CDR3 loop spans 11 amino acids. Trimming stripped 5 bases from V and 7 bases from J, with 9 bases between. Germline V gene lookup returns CDR1 DFQATT and CDR2 SNEGSKA (reference sequence). The DNA for the CDR3 is TGCAGTGCTCCGGACTGGAATGAGCAGTTCTTC. It translates to CSAPDWNEQFF.

The gene calls are TRBV28 and TRBJ2-3; D remains ambiguous. The CDR3 has 15 amino acids. V lost 8 bases to trimming and J lost 0 bases, with 15 bases between them. The germline V gene has CDR1 MDHEN and CDR2 SYDVKM. The CDR3: CASSSASPSTDTQYF. The CDR3 DNA sequence: TGTGCCAGCTCCTCAGCATCCCCTAGCACAGATACGCAGTATTTT. The complete variable domain, with remaining parts taken from reference TRBV28 and TRBJ2-3, reads DVKVTQSSRYLVKRTGEKVFLECVQDMDHENMFWYRQDPGLGLRLIYFSYDVKMKEKGDIPEGYSVSREKKERFSLILESASTNQTSMYLCASSSASPSTDTQYFGPGTRLTVL.

The V call is TRBV12-3 or TRBV12-4, the J call TRBJ2-2, with a tentative D call TRBD1 (6 bases). Trimming took off 6 bases at V and 5 bases at J, with 16 bases between the two ends. The CDR3 runs to 15 residues. The CDR3 DNA sequence: TGTGCCAGCAGCGACAGGAATGTCGGGACCGGGGAGCTGTTTTTT. Its translation: CASSDRNVGTGELFF.

This clonotype was counted at least ten times. This rearrangement joins TRBV24-1 to TRBJ1-5; D is uncertain. Germline loops: CDR1 KGHDR, CDR2 SFDVKD. The V gene lost 9 bases and the J gene lost 2 bases, with 10 bases spanning the gap. The CDR3 runs to 13 residues. The CDR3 coding sequence is TGTGCCACCGGAGACGGCGGCAATCAGCCCCAGCATTTT. It codes for CATGDGGNQPQHF.

This clonotype was recorded many times. V and J are TRBV24-1 and TRBJ2-2; D uncertain. The CDR3 sequence is 14 residues long. CDR1 and CDR2 from the germline V gene are KGHDR and SFDVKD. The V end was cut by 7 bases, the J end by 2 bases, with 10 bases between. CDR3 nucleotides: TGTGCCACCAGCGCGGCCGGAAACACCGGGGAGCTGTTTTTT. It is translated as CATSAAGNTGELFF.

This clonotype occurred a few times. This chain links TRBV12-3 or TRBV12-4 with TRBJ2-3; 16 bases line up with TRBD2. The V segment lost 6 bases and the J segment 4 bases; nucleotides outside the gene matches: 4. The CDR3 contains 16 residues. CDR3 sequence (DNA): TGTGCCAGCAGCCCGGGACTAGCGGGAGGGCCAGATACGCAGTATTTT. As protein: CASSPGLAGGPDTQYF.

The V and J genes are TRBV10-3 and TRBJ2-1, with 13 bases aligning to TRBD2. Per the germline V gene, CDR1 is ENHRY and CDR2 is SYGVKD. V was pared by 5 bases and J by 6 bases, with 7 bases of the junction left unmatched. CDR3 length: 16 amino acids. Here the CDR3 reads CAISPSGLAGINEQFF. CDR3 nucleotides: TGTGCCATCAGTCCCTCGGGACTAGCGGGAATCAATGAGCAGTTCTTC.

The V call is TRBV28, the J call TRBJ1-1; D is unresolved. This CDR3 region has 15 residues. The V gene's germline CDR1 is MDHEN and CDR2 SYDVKM. Trimming shortened V by 7 bases and J by 0 bases, and 15 bases separated the two germline ends. The CDR3 sequence is CASTSPGRLNTEAFF. CDR3 DNA: TGTGCCAGCACCTCACCTGGCCGGCTGAACACTGAAGCTTTCTTT.

This clonotype was seen a few times. The genes are TRBV6-5 and TRBJ1-1, with D unresolved. The V end lost 0 bases, the J end lost 8 bases, and 13 bases lay between the germline ends. Germline V CDR1 and CDR2: MNHEY, SVGAGI. The length of the CDR3 is 14 residues. Written as DNA, the CDR3 is TGTGCCAGCAGTTACTCTTACCGCCGAGGGGAAGCTTTCTTT. This encodes CASSYSYRRGEAFF.

Details on this clonotype: A much more abundant neighbour one base away suggests this may be a read error. The gene calls are TRBV29-1 and TRBJ1-5; D gene uncertain. In germline, CDR1 is SQVTM, CDR2 ANQGSEA. V was shortened by 5 bases and J by 6 bases, with 11 bases between the two germline ends. The CDR3 is 12 amino acids. The CDR3 reads CSVRGPIQPQHF. CDR3 coding DNA: TGCAGCGTTCGAGGGCCGATTCAGCCCCAGCATTTT. Looking up the rest from reference TRBV29-1 and TRBJ1-5 gives the full variable domain: SAVISQKPSRDICQRGTSLTIQCQVDSQVTMMFWYRQQPGQSLTLIATANQGSEATYESGFVIDKFPISRPNLTFSTLTVSNMSPEDSSIYLCSVRGPIQPQHFGDGTRLSIL.

The rearrangement uses TRBV6-1 and TRBJ2-5; D is possibly TRBD2 (5 bases). CDR1 MNHNS and CDR2 SASEGT come from the germline V gene. The CDR3 runs to 14 residues. Trimming stripped 1 base from V and 2 bases from J, with 8 bases between. CDR3 loop: CASSEGRDQETQYF. In nucleotides, the CDR3 is TGTGCCAGCAGTGAAGGACGGGATCAAGAGACCCAGTACTTC.

This clonotype was observed a handful of times. The chain joins TRBV29-1 to TRBJ2-7, with a possible D match to TRBD1 (5 bases). CDR3 length equals 12 residues. Trimming left V 4 bases short and J 5 bases short, with 12 bases between. Germline loops: CDR1 SQVTM, CDR2 ANQGSEA. CDR3: CSVGGQGHEQYF. As DNA, the CDR3 is TGCAGCGTTGGTGGTCAGGGCCACGAGCAGTACTTC.

This clonotype was seen only a few times. The chain joins TRBV28 to TRBJ2-1; a possible D gene is TRBD1 (6 bases). CDR3 length: 16 residues. Per germline, CDR1 MDHEN and CDR2 SYDVKM. V lost 5 bases, J lost 0 bases, and 14 bases lay in between. The CDR3 sequence: CASSLTGLSSYNEQFF. CDR3 DNA sequence: TGTGCCAGCAGTCTAACAGGGCTAAGCTCCTACAATGAGCAGTTCTTC.

V and J are TRBV3-1 and TRBJ2-1; the D is unclear. CDR1 and CDR2 from the germline V gene are LGHDT and YNNKEL (reference sequence). V lost 1 base and J lost 9, with 10 bases in between. The CDR3 consists of 13 residues. Written as DNA, the CDR3 is TGTGCCAGCAGCCAAGTCCCTAGGACTGAGCAGTTCTTC. It specifies CASSQVPRTEQFF.

A few counts support this clonotype. The chain links TRBV20-1 to TRBJ2-4; D possibly corresponds to TRBD1 (5 bases). CDR1 DFQATT and CDR2 SNEGSKA come from the germline V gene (reference sequence). V lost 5 bases to trimming and J lost 5 bases, with 13 bases between them. CDR3 size: 13 residues. The CDR3 here is CSAPLGRQNIQYF. In DNA form, the CDR3 reads TGCAGTGCTCCGCTGGGGCGGCAAAACATTCAGTACTTC.

The chain couples TRBV9 to TRBJ1-1; TRBD1 might be the D (6 bases). The CDR3 consists of 13 residues. The germline gives CDR1 SGDLS, CDR2 YYNGEE. Trimming stripped 2 bases from V and 10 bases from J, with 15 bases between. The CDR3 DNA sequence: TGTGCCAGCAGCGTGTCACAGGGCGGCGGAGCTTTCTTT. Residues: CASSVSQGGGAFF.